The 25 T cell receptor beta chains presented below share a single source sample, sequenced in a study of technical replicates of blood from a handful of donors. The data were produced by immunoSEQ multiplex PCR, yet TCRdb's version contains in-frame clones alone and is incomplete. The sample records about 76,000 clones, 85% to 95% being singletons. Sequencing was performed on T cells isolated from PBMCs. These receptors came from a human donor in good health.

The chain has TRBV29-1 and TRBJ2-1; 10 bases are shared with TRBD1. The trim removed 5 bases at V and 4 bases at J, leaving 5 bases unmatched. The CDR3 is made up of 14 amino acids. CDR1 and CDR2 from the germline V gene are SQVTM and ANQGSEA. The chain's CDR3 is CSVPGQGTYNEQFF. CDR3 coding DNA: TGCAGCGTTCCGGGACAGGGGACTTACAATGAGCAGTTCTTC.

The CDR3 coding sequence is TGTGCCTGGAGTGTAACAGGACAGGGGAACGAGCAGTACTTC. As protein: CAWSVTGQGNEQYF. The gene calls are TRBV30 and TRBJ2-7; 9 bases map to TRBD1. CDR3 length: 14 amino acids. V lost 0 bases and J lost 5; bases outside the gene matches: 5. The germline CDR1 and CDR2 sequences are GTSNPN and SVGIG (reference sequence).

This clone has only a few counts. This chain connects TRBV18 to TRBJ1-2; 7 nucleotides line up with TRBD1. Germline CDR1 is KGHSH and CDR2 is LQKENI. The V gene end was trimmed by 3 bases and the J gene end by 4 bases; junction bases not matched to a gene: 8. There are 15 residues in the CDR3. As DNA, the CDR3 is TGTGCCAGCTCACCGAATCTCGACAGGGTCTATGGCTACACCTTC. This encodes CASSPNLDRVYGYTF.

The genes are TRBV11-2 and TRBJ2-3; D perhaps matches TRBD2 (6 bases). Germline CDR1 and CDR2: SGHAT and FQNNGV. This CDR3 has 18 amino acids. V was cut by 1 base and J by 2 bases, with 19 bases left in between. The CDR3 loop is CASSLGLARGADTDTQYF. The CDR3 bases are TGTGCCAGCAGCTTAGGCCTCGCTCGCGGGGCCGACACAGATACGCAGTATTTT.

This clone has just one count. CDR3: CASSVGTGVGDEQYF. CDR3 sequence (DNA): TGTGCCAGCAGCGTAGGAACGGGAGTAGGCGACGAGCAGTACTTC. The chain employs TRBV9 and TRBJ2-7, with D possibly TRBD2 on 6 matching bases. Germline assignment: CDR1 SGDLS and CDR2 YYNGEE. V was trimmed by 0 bases and J by 5 bases, leaving 15 bases between them. This CDR3 is 15 amino acids long.

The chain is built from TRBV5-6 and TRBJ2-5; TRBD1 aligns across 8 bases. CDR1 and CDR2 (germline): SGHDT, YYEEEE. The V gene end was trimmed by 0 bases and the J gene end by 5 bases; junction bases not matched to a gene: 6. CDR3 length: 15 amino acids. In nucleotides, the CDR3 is TGTGCCAGCAGCTTGGGGACAGGGATAGGGGAGACCCAGTACTTC. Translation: CASSLGTGIGETQYF.

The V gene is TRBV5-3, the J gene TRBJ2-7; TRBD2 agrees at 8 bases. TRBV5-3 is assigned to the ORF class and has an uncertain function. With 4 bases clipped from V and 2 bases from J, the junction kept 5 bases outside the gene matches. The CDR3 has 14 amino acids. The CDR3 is CARSPPGLAYEQYF. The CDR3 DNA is TGTGCCAGAAGCCCACCGGGACTAGCCTACGAGCAGTACTTC.

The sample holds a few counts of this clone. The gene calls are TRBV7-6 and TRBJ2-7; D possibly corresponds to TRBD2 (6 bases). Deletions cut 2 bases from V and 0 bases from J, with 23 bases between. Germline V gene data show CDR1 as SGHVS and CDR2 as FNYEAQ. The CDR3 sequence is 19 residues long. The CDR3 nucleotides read TGTGCCAGCAGCTTATACCCCCTCGGGGGAGCGGGTAGCTCCTACGAGCAGTACTTC. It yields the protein CASSLYPLGGAGSSYEQYF.

CDR3 loop: CASSSQKDRGKYGYTF. For the CDR3, the DNA is TGTGCCAGCAGCTCCCAGAAGGACAGGGGAAAGTATGGCTACACCTTC. V usage is TRBV11-3 and J usage is TRBJ1-2; 9 nucleotides align to TRBD1. CDR3 size: 16 residues. Germline lookup yields CDR1 SGHNT and CDR2 YENEEA. Losses at the gene ends were 4 bases for V and 5 bases for J; bases not matched to a gene: 11.

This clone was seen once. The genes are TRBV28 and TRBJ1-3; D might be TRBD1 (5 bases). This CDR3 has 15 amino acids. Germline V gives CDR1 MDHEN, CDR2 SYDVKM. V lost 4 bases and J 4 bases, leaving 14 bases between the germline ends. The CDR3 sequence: CASSSGGAGGNTIYF. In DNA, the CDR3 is TGTGCCAGCAGTTCCGGAGGGGCGGGAGGAAACACCATATATTTT.

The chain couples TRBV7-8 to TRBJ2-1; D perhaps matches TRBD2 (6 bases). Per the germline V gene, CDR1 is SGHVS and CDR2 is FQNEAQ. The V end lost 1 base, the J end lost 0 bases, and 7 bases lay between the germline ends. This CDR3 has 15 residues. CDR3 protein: CASSLGGISYNEQFF. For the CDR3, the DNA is TGTGCCAGCAGCTTAGGCGGGATCTCCTACAATGAGCAGTTCTTC.

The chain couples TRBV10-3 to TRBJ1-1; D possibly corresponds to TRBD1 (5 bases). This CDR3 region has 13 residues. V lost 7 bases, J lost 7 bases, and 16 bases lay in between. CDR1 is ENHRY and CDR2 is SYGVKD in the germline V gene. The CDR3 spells CAITQGGGFEAFF. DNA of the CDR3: TGTGCCATCACCCAGGGTGGTGGGTTTGAAGCTTTCTTT.

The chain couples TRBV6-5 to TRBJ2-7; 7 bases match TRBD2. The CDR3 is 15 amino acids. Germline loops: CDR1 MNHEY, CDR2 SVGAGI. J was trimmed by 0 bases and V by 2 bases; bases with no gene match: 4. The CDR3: CASSYEASGSYEQYF. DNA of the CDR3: TGTGCCAGCAGTTACGAAGCTAGCGGCTCCTACGAGCAGTACTTC.

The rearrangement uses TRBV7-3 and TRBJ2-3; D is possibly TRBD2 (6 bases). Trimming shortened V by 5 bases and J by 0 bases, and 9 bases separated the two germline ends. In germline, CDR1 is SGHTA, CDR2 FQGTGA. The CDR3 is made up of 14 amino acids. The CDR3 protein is CASSISGSTDTQYF. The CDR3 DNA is TGTGCCAGCAGCATTAGCGGCAGCACAGATACGCAGTATTTT.

The CDR3 region is CASSAWATSGISSYEQYF. In DNA, the CDR3 is TGCGCCAGTTCTGCTTGGGCCACTAGCGGGATTAGCTCCTACGAGCAGTACTTC. The rearrangement uses TRBV5-1 and TRBJ2-7; 10 bases are shared with TRBD2. This CDR3 region has 18 residues. J was trimmed by 0 bases and V by 8 bases; bases with no gene match: 17. Per the germline V gene, CDR1 is SGHRS and CDR2 is YFSETQ.

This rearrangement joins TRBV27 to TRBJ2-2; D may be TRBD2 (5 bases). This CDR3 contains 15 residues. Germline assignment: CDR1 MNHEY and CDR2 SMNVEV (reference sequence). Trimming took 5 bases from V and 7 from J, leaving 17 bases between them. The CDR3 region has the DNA TGTGCCAGCAGTCCCCGGGAAGGTCGGGGCGGGGAGCTGTTTTTT. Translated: CASSPREGRGGELFF.

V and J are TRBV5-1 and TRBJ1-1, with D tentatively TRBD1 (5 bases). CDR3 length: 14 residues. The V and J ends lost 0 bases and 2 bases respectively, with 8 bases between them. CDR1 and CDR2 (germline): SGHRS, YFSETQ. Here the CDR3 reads CASSLVQENTEAFF. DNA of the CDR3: TGCGCCAGCAGCTTGGTACAGGAAAACACTGAAGCTTTCTTT.

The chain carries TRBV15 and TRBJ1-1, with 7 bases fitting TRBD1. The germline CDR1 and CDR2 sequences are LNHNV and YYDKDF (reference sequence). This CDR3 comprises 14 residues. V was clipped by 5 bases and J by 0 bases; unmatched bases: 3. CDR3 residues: CATSAGGMNTEAFF. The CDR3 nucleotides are TGTGCCACCAGCGCAGGGGGGATGAACACTGAAGCTTTCTTT.

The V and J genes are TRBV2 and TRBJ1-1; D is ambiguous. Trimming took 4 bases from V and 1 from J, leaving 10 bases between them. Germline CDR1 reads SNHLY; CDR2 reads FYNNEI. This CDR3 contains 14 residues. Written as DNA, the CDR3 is TGTGCCAGCAGTGTCGGTCAATCGAACACTGAAGCTTTCTTT. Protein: CASSVGQSNTEAFF.

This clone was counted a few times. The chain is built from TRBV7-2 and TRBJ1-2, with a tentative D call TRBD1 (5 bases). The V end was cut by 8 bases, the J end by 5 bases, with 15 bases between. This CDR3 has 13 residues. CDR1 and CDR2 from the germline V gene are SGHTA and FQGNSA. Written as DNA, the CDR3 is TGTGCCAGCGTAGACGGGGGGAAGTATGGCTACACCTTC. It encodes CASVDGGKYGYTF.

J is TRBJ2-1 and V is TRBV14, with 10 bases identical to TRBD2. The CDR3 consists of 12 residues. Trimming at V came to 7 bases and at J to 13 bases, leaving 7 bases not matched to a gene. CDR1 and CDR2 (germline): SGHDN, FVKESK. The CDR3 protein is CASKGLAPQQFF. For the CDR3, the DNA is TGTGCCAGCAAGGGACTAGCGCCTCAACAGTTCTTC.

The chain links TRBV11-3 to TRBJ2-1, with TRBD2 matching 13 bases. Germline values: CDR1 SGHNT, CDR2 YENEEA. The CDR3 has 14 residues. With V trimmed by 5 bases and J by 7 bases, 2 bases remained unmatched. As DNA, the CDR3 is TGTGCCAGCAGCCCGGGACTAGCGGGAAATGAGCAGTTCTTC. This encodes CASSPGLAGNEQFF.

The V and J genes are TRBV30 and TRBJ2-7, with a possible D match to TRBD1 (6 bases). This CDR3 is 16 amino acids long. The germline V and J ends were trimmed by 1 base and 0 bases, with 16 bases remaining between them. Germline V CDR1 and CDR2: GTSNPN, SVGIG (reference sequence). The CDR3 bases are TGTGCCTGGAGTGCAATACGTGACAGGATCTCCTACGAGCAGTACTTC. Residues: CAWSAIRDRISYEQYF.

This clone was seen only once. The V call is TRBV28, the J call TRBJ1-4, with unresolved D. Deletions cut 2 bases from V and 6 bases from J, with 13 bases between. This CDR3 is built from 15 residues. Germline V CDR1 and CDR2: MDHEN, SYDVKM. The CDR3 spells CASSLGSGPHEKLFF. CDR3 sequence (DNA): TGTGCCAGCAGTTTAGGGTCAGGCCCGCATGAAAAACTGTTTTTT. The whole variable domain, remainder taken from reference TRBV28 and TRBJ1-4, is DVKVTQSSRYLVKRTGEKVFLECVQDMDHENMFWYRQDPGLGLRLIYFSYDVKMKEKGDIPEGYSVSREKKERFSLILESASTNQTSMYLCASSLGSGPHEKLFFGSGTQLSVL.

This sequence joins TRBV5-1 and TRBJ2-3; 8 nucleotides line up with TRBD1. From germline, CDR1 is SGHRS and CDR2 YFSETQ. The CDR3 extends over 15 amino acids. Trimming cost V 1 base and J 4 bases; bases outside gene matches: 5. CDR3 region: CASSLPGGEADTQYF. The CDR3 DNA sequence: TGCGCCAGCAGCTTGCCAGGGGGCGAGGCAGATACGCAGTATTTT.